What follows are 18 T cell receptor beta chains derived from one specimen sequenced in a study of T cells after yellow fever vaccination. TCRdb re-called the 5' RACE reads through MiXCR, storing one row per CDR3 protein. The table shows roughly 350,000 distinct CDR3 sequences, with about 4% occurring only once. This specimen was PBMCs, taken 5 days after the yellow fever booster vaccination. The receptors originated from a man aged 18 to 29 who received the YFV17D yellow fever vaccine.

J is TRBJ1-2 and V is TRBV3-1; D is uncertain. With 3 bases removed from V and 0 bases from J, the gap between germline ends came to 8 bases. CDR1 and CDR2 (germline): LGHDT, YNNKEL (reference sequence). CDR3 length: 14 amino acids. CDR3 sequence reads: CASSQRTTNYGYTF. The CDR3 DNA follows: TGTGCCAGCAGCCAGCGGACCACTAACTATGGCTACACCTTC.

Remarks on this clonotype: A read error may be the cause here, since a much bigger clone is one base away. A read error is likely, as this CDR3 ends without the conserved phenylalanine or tryptophan. The chain is built from TRBV12-3 or TRBV12-4 and TRBJ1-3; 7 nucleotides align to TRBD1. V trimming: 2 bases; J trimming: 9 bases; junction bases outside the gene matches: 10. This CDR3 has 15 amino acids. The CDR3 spells CASSLFAGTDGTIYI. CDR3 bases: TGTGCCAGCAGTTTATTCGCGGGGACAGACGGCACCATATATATT.

The chain carries TRBV5-1 and TRBJ2-1, with 8 positions matching TRBD1. This CDR3 has 13 residues. J was trimmed by 5 bases and V by 4 bases; bases with no gene match: 2. Germline V gives CDR1 SGHRS, CDR2 YFSETQ. CDR3: CASSQGANNEQFF. The CDR3 nucleotides read TGCGCCAGCAGCCAGGGGGCGAACAATGAGCAGTTCTTC.

This clonotype came up many times. The chain joins TRBV20-1 to TRBJ2-5; D is ambiguous. CDR1 and CDR2 (germline): DFQATT, SNEGSKA (reference sequence). The CDR3 covers 12 residues. V was cut by 2 bases and J by 3 bases, with 7 bases left in between. This CDR3 is CSARRQKETQYF. The CDR3 DNA reads TGCAGTGCTAGACGGCAGAAAGAGACCCAGTACTTC.

V and J are TRBV6-5 and TRBJ2-1, with a weak D call TRBD2 (7 bases). With 0 bases removed from V and 7 bases from J, the gap between germline ends came to 13 bases. This CDR3 is built from 15 residues. Germline lookup yields CDR1 MNHEY and CDR2 SVGAGI. The CDR3 reads CASSYSWGRGNEQFF. The CDR3 bases are TGTGCCAGCAGTTACTCGTGGGGGCGGGGGAATGAGCAGTTCTTC.

This clonotype showed up just a few times. The J gene is TRBJ1-5, the V gene TRBV7-8; D is undetermined. Germline V gene lookup returns CDR1 SGHVS and CDR2 FQNEAQ. V was trimmed by 4 bases and J by 5 bases, leaving 9 bases between them. The CDR3 totals 13 residues. DNA for the CDR3: TGTGCCAGCAGCTCCACCTCCCATCAGCCCCAGCATTTT. It translates to CASSSTSHQPQHF. The whole variable domain, filled in from reference TRBV7-8 and TRBJ1-5, reads GAGVSQSPRYKVAKRGQDVALRCDPISGHVSLFWYQQALGQGPEFLTYFQNEAQLDKSGLPSDRFFAERPEGSVSTLKIQRTQQEDSAVYLCASSSTSHQPQHFGDGTRLSIL.

This clonotype was seen many times. This chain connects TRBV5-1 to TRBJ2-3; D is uncertain. V was trimmed by 0 bases and J by 4 bases, leaving 12 bases between them. CDR1 and CDR2 from the germline V gene are SGHRS and YFSETQ. There are 15 residues in the CDR3. CDR3 loop: CASSLGLTAADTQYF. The CDR3 coding sequence is TGCGCCAGCAGCTTGGGACTTACGGCGGCAGATACGCAGTATTTT.

This clonotype was observed a few times. The V gene is TRBV9, the J gene TRBJ2-1; 10 bases match TRBD2. Trimming cost V 0 bases and J 6 bases; bases outside gene matches: 6. This CDR3 comprises 16 residues. The germline CDR1 and CDR2 sequences are SGDLS and YYNGEE. The CDR3 nucleotides read TGTGCCAGCAGCGTAGACCCCCCTAGCGGGGGCAATGAGCAGTTCTTC. Protein sequence: CASSVDPPSGGNEQFF.

The rearrangement uses TRBV15 and TRBJ2-2; D might be TRBD2 (6 bases). Trimming left V 11 bases short and J 1 base short, with 26 bases between. This CDR3 is 18 amino acids long. The germline V gene has CDR1 LNHNV and CDR2 YYDKDF (reference sequence). CDR3 protein: CAAYQQETSLGNTGELFF. The CDR3 nucleotides are TGTGCCGCCTATCAGCAAGAAACTAGCCTTGGGAACACCGGGGAGCTGTTTTTT. Full variable domain (remainder filled in from reference TRBV15 and TRBJ2-2): DAMVIQNPRYQVTQFGKPVTLSCSQTLNHNVMYWYQQKSSQAPKLLFHYYDKDFNNEADTPDNFQSRRPNTSFCFLDIRSPGLGDTAMYLCAAYQQETSLGNTGELFFGEGSRLTVL.

This clonotype was observed at least ten times. This chain joins TRBV20-1 and TRBJ2-1; TRBD2 aligns across 9 bases. The V gene end was trimmed by 6 bases and the J gene end by 6 bases; junction bases not matched to a gene: 6. CDR3 length equals 13 residues. Germline-derived CDR1 and CDR2 are DFQATT and SNEGSKA (reference sequence). In DNA, the CDR3 is TGCAGTGCAGCCGGGACTAGCCTCAATGAGCAGTTCTTC. Protein sequence: CSAAGTSLNEQFF.

This clonotype was recorded at least ten times. V usage is TRBV4-1 and J usage is TRBJ2-2, with 12 nucleotides matching TRBD2. CDR3 length: 17 residues. The ends lost 4 bases at V and 4 bases at J; junction bases unmatched: 7. Germline CDR1 MGHRA, CDR2 YSYEKL. This CDR3 is CASSLYSSGGGTGELFF. Written as DNA, the CDR3 is TGCGCCAGCAGCCTATACTCTAGCGGGGGGGGCACCGGGGAGCTGTTTTTT.

This clonotype has more than one count but fewer than ten. This chain links TRBV7-8 with TRBJ2-6; D is undetermined. Germline V CDR1 and CDR2: SGHVS, FQNEAQ. CDR3 length: 21 amino acids. Trimming removed 1 base from V and 0 bases from J, with 22 bases in between. CDR3 residues: CASSLVAGSPYRFSGANVLTF. The CDR3 nucleotides read TGTGCCAGCAGCTTAGTAGCCGGTTCCCCATATAGATTCTCTGGGGCCAACGTCCTGACTTTC.

V is TRBV29-1 and J is TRBJ2-3; either TRBD1 or TRBD2 may fit D (5 bases each). Trimming cost V 6 bases and J 5 bases, with 12 bases left between them. The CDR3 length is 12 residues. Per the germline V gene, CDR1 is SQVTM and CDR2 is ANQGSEA. CDR3 nucleotides: TGCAGCGTGGGACCAAGGGGAGATACGCAGTATTTT. Protein sequence: CSVGPRGDTQYF.

This chain joins TRBV5-1 and TRBJ2-3; TRBD1 is a possible D gene (5 bases). Trimming cost V 6 bases and J 0 bases, with 14 bases left between them. Per the germline V gene, CDR1 is SGHRS and CDR2 is YFSETQ. This CDR3 is built from 15 residues. This chain's CDR3 is CASNQGGASTDTQYF. CDR3 in DNA: TGCGCCAGCAACCAGGGTGGGGCTAGCACAGATACGCAGTATTTT.

The chain uses TRBV19 and TRBJ1-1; tentative D call: TRBD1 (5 bases). In germline, CDR1 is LNHDA, CDR2 SQIVND (reference sequence). V lost 6 bases and J lost 11, with 19 bases in between. The CDR3 spans 13 residues. The CDR3 spells CASSQRGGPLAFF. The CDR3 coding sequence is TGTGCCAGTAGCCAACGGGGGGGTCCGTTGGCTTTCTTT.

This clonotype has only a few counts. The gene calls are TRBV5-4 and TRBJ2-2, with 12 bases matching TRBD1. In germline, CDR1 is SGHNT, CDR2 YYREEE (reference sequence). The CDR3 totals 19 residues. The V and J ends lost 5 bases and 6 bases, in that order; junction bases with no gene match: 17. CDR3 amino acids: CASSSPGQGARVSSGELFF. The CDR3 DNA is TGTGCCAGCAGTTCTCCGGGACAGGGGGCGAGGGTTTCGTCCGGGGAGCTGTTTTTT.

The chain joins TRBV9 to TRBJ2-3; D gene ambiguous. Germline assignment: CDR1 SGDLS and CDR2 YYNGEE. CDR3 length: 13 residues. V lost 0 bases and J 6 bases, leaving 8 bases between the germline ends. DNA of the CDR3: TGTGCCAGCAGCGTAGTTTATGCGGATACGCAGTATTTT. This sequence encodes CASSVVYADTQYF.

This clonotype has a handful of counts. V is TRBV3-1 and J is TRBJ2-3; tentatively, D is TRBD1 (5 bases). V was shortened by 0 bases and J by 8 bases, with 12 bases between the two germline ends. Germline CDR1 and CDR2: LGHDT and YNNKEL (reference sequence). This CDR3 contains 14 residues. DNA for the CDR3: TGTGCCAGCAGCCAAGAGCCCCCTAGGGGTACGCAGTATTTT. This encodes CASSQEPPRGTQYF.